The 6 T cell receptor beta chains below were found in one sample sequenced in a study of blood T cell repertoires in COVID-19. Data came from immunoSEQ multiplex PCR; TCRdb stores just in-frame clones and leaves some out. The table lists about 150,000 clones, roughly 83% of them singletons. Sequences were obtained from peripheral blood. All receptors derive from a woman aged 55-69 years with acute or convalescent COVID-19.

Here the CDR3 reads CASSIDGQGGLNQPQHF. As DNA, the CDR3 is TGTGCCAGTAGTATAGATGGGCAGGGGGGCCTAAATCAGCCCCAGCATTTT. V and J are TRBV19 and TRBJ1-5, with 7 bases matching TRBD1. The V gene end was trimmed by 0 bases and the J gene end by 4 bases; junction bases not matched to a gene: 9. The CDR3 sequence is 17 residues long. Germline loops: CDR1 LNHDA, CDR2 SQIVND (reference sequence).

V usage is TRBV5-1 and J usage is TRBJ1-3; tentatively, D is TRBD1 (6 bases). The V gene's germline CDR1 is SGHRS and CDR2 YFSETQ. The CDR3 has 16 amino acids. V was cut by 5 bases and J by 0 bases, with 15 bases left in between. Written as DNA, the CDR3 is TGCGCCAGCAGACCCTCCACAGGGAGCTCTGGAAACACCATATATTTT. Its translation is CASRPSTGSSGNTIYF.

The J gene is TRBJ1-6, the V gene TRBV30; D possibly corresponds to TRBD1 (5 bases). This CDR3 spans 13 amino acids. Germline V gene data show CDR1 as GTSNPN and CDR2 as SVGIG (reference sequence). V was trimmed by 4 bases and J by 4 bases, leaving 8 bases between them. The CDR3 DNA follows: TGTGCCTGGACTGCAGGGTATAATTCACCCCTCCACTTT. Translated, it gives CAWTAGYNSPLHF.

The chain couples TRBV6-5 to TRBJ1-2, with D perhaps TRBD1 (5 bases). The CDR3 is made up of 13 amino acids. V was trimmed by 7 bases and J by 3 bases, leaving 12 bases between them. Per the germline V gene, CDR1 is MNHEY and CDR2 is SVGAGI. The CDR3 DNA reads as TGTGCCAGCATCGGGGGATGGGACTATGGCTACACCTTC. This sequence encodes CASIGGWDYGYTF.

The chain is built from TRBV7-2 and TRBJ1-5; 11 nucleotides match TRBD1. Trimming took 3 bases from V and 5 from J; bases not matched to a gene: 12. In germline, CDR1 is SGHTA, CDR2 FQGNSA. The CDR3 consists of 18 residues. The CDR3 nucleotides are TGTGCCAGCAGCTTTTCCATTTCCGGGACAGGGGGGGATCAGCCCCAGCATTTT. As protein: CASSFSISGTGGDQPQHF.

The DNA of the CDR3 is TGTGCCAGCGCCCCCCGTGGGAGCTCCTATAATTCACCCCTCCACTTT. Protein product: CASAPRGSSYNSPLHF. This chain joins TRBV27 and TRBJ1-6; no firm D call. Trimming cost V 8 bases and J 0 bases, with 14 bases left between them. CDR1 is MNHEY, CDR2 SMNVEV, per germline (reference sequence). The CDR3 sequence is 16 residues long.